The 10 T cell receptor beta chains in this list originate from one sample, sequenced in a study of blood T cell repertoires in COVID-19. Repertoires were generated with immunoSEQ multiplex PCR, while TCRdb's copy carries only in-frame clones and drops some. The repertoire has some 150,000 clones, 87% of them found once; the top ten carry 0.95%. The sequencing input was peripheral blood. The receptors shown here come from a woman aged 50 to 65 with acute or convalescent COVID-19.

The chain recombines TRBV11-2 with TRBJ2-2; no clear D. CDR1 is SGHAT, CDR2 FQNNGV, per germline. V was cut by 0 bases and J by 3 bases, with 8 bases left in between. This CDR3 is built from 15 residues. CDR3 amino acids: CASSLDLQYTGELFF. In DNA form, the CDR3 reads TGTGCCAGCAGCTTAGATTTGCAGTACACCGGGGAGCTGTTTTTT. Drawing the rest from reference TRBV11-2 and TRBJ2-2, the complete variable domain is EAGVAQSPRYKIIEKRQSVAFWCNPISGHATLYWYQQILGQGPKLLIQFQNNGVVDDSQLPKDRFSAERLKGVDSTLKIQPAKLEDSAVYLCASSLDLQYTGELFFGEGSRLTVL.

In DNA form, the CDR3 reads TGTGCCAGCAGTGGACAGGGGACCTACGAGCAGTACTTC. It yields the protein CASSGQGTYEQYF. The chain employs TRBV27 and TRBJ2-7, with TRBD1 matching 9 bases. The junction had 1 base not matched to a gene; V was cut back by 5 bases and J by 2 bases. Germline V gene data show CDR1 as MNHEY and CDR2 as SMNVEV (reference sequence). The CDR3 covers 13 residues.

This chain joins TRBV29-1 and TRBJ2-3; the D gene is possibly TRBD2 (5 bases). Per germline, CDR1 SQVTM and CDR2 ANQGSEA. The CDR3 has 13 residues. Trimming removed 6 bases at V and 2 bases at J, with 12 bases between. CDR3 sequence reads: CSVVQRHTDTQYF. The CDR3 nucleotides are TGCAGCGTAGTGCAGCGGCACACAGATACGCAGTATTTT.

V and J are TRBV15 and TRBJ1-1; no definite D call. Trimming stripped 0 bases from V and 6 bases from J, with 8 bases between. Germline values: CDR1 LNHNV, CDR2 YYDKDF (reference sequence). This CDR3 is 13 amino acids long. CDR3 bases: TGTGCCACCAGCAGAGATCGGGGTTCTGAAGCTTTCTTT. It is translated as CATSRDRGSEAFF.

The chain combines TRBV19 with TRBJ2-1; D is possibly TRBD1 (6 bases). V lost 7 bases and J 0 bases, leaving 13 bases between the germline ends. This CDR3 spans 15 amino acids. CDR1 LNHDA and CDR2 SQIVND come from the germline V gene (reference sequence). CDR3 sequence reads: CASTLGGSSYNEQFF. In nucleotides, the CDR3 is TGTGCCAGTACATTAGGGGGAAGCTCCTACAATGAGCAGTTCTTC.

The V gene is TRBV2, the J gene TRBJ1-2; the D gene is possibly TRBD1 (6 bases). CDR1 SNHLY and CDR2 FYNNEI come from the germline V gene. V lost 5 bases and J 7 bases, leaving 17 bases between the germline ends. The CDR3 covers 14 residues. The CDR3 DNA follows: TGTGCCAGCAGTTTCTTCCGGGACAACCGTGGCTACACCTTC. Residues: CASSFFRDNRGYTF.

V is TRBV20-1 and J is TRBJ1-3; the match to TRBD1 covers 7 bases. The germline V gene has CDR1 DFQATT and CDR2 SNEGSKA (reference sequence). With V trimmed by 3 bases and J by 6 bases, 11 bases remained unmatched. The length of the CDR3 is 15 residues. CDR3 in amino acids: CSASPFDRALNTIYF. The CDR3 nucleotides are TGCAGTGCTAGTCCCTTCGACAGGGCCTTAAACACCATATATTTT.

V is TRBV2 and J is TRBJ2-3, with D possibly matching TRBD2 (6 bases). The CDR3 has 13 amino acids. CDR1 and CDR2 (germline): SNHLY, FYNNEI. The V end was cut by 10 bases, the J end by 0 bases, with 11 bases between. The CDR3 DNA is TGTGCCAACCAGCGGGCTAGCACAGATACGCAGTATTTT. It encodes CANQRASTDTQYF. Complete variable domain (other parts from reference TRBV2 and TRBJ2-3): EPEVTQTPSHQVTQMGQEVILRCVPISNHLYFYWYRQILGQKVEFLVSFYNNEISEKSEIFDDQFSVERPDGSNFTLKIRSTKLEDSAMYFCANQRASTDTQYFGPGTRLTVL.

The gene calls are TRBV9 and TRBJ2-1; possibly TRBD1 for D (5 bases). The V gene lost 4 bases and the J gene lost 5 bases, with 19 bases spanning the gap. The length of the CDR3 is 16 residues. Per germline, CDR1 SGDLS and CDR2 YYNGEE. Written as DNA, the CDR3 is TGTGCCAGCAGCCCTAAGGTAGGGCAGGGTGACAATGAGCAGTTCTTC. It encodes CASSPKVGQGDNEQFF. Looking up the rest from reference TRBV9 and TRBJ2-1 gives the full variable domain: DSGVTQTPKHLITATGQRVTLRCSPRSGDLSVYWYQQSLDQGLQFLIQYYNGEERAKGNILERFSAQQFPDLHSELNLSSLELGDSALYFCASSPKVGQGDNEQFFGPGTRLTVL.

The J gene is TRBJ1-5, the V gene TRBV12-3 or TRBV12-4; D gene unclear. Deletions cut 5 bases from V and 4 bases from J, with 9 bases between. The CDR3 is 13 amino acids. Here the CDR3 DNA reads TGTGCCAGCAGTCTGACTGGGAATCAGCCCCAGCATTTT. Translated: CASSLTGNQPQHF.